One sample yielded the 12 T cell receptor beta chains listed below, sequenced in a study of spatial heterogeneity in lung cancer. General observations from the study: The study found that expanded intratumoral alpha and beta TCR counts tracked tumor mutation counts.

These receptors' targets are unknown. Time point: sample taken at primary tumor resection. A single record per CDR3 protein comes from TCRdb applying MiXCR to the 5' RACE reads. The sample has thousands of distinct CDR3 sequences, about a tenth seen once. Sample: lung tumor tissue, taken at surgery. The receptors come from a male donor with early-stage non-small cell lung cancer.

By share, this clonotype counts as medium-sized. J is TRBJ1-2 and V is TRBV28; tentative D call: TRBD1 (5 bases). Germline V lookup: CDR1 MDHEN, CDR2 SYDVKM. The CDR3 runs to 13 residues. Trimming shortened V by 3 bases and J by 8 bases, and 13 bases separated the two germline ends. The CDR3 DNA reads TGTGCCAGCAGTTTGGGGGGGGACGACGGCTACACCTTC. Translated: CASSLGGDDGYTF.

Judged by abundance, this clonotype is medium-sized. The rearrangement joins TRBV27 to TRBJ1-6; perhaps TRBD1 as D (6 bases). The germline V and J ends were trimmed by 2 bases and 7 bases, with 15 bases remaining between them. This CDR3 contains 16 residues. Looked up from germline, CDR1 is MNHEY and CDR2 is SMNVEV (reference sequence). The CDR3 loop reads CASSLGGARLNSPLHF. The CDR3 DNA reads TGTGCCAGCAGTTTAGGGGGCGCGCGCTTAAATTCACCCCTCCACTTT.

Judged by abundance, this clonotype is medium-sized. CDR3 bases: TGTGCCAGCAGCGAACAGGGTTACGGGGCCAACGTCCTGACTTTC. Protein product: CASSEQGYGANVLTF. This rearrangement joins TRBV6-5 to TRBJ2-6; perhaps TRBD1 as D (6 bases). This CDR3 comprises 15 residues. V was pared by 6 bases and J by 4 bases, with 13 bases between. Germline V gene lookup returns CDR1 MNHEY and CDR2 SVGAGI.

By share, this clonotype counts as medium-sized. This chain uses TRBV7-2 with TRBJ2-5, with 11 bases that match TRBD2. The CDR3 has 17 amino acids. Germline assignment: CDR1 SGHTA and CDR2 FQGNSA. Unmatched junction bases numbered 5, after V lost 1 base and J lost 1 base. CDR3: CASSLDLAGGIQETQYF. The CDR3, as DNA: TGTGCCAGCAGCTTAGACCTAGCGGGGGGTATCCAAGAGACCCAGTACTTC.

The V call is TRBV11-2, the J call TRBJ2-7; a weak D match, TRBD1 (7 bases). The CDR3 contains 15 residues. The V end lost 3 bases, the J end lost 3 bases, and 15 bases lay between the germline ends. Germline CDR1 reads SGHAT; CDR2 reads FQNNGV. CDR3 loop: CASSLEGTGDYEQYF. Here the CDR3 DNA reads TGTGCCAGCAGCTTGGAGGGCACAGGGGACTACGAGCAGTACTTC.

Judged by abundance, this clonotype is medium-sized (0.01 to 0.1%). The chain recombines TRBV6-5 with TRBJ1-2; 7 bases align to TRBD1. This CDR3 spans 13 amino acids. The V gene end was trimmed by 6 bases and the J gene end by 4 bases; junction bases not matched to a gene: 5. Germline lookup yields CDR1 MNHEY and CDR2 SVGAGI. In nucleotides, the CDR3 is TGTGCCAGCAGGACAGGGCAGGCCTATGGCTACACCTTC. As protein: CASRTGQAYGYTF.

This clonotype qualifies as large (0.1 to 1%). The gene calls are TRBV7-2 and TRBJ2-5; TRBD2 matches at 15 bases. There are 18 residues in the CDR3. Germline CDR1 SGHTA, CDR2 FQGNSA. Trimming removed 5 bases from V and 9 bases from J; junction bases left unmatched: 16. For the CDR3, the DNA is TGTGCCAGCAGCCCCAGGACTAGCGGGGGGGGCCGGCGGGCGGCCCAGTACTTC. Protein: CASSPRTSGGGRRAAQYF.

Judged by abundance, this clonotype is medium-sized (0.01 to 0.1%). This chain joins TRBV6-1 and TRBJ1-4; tentative D call: TRBD1 (6 bases). Germline CDR1 and CDR2: MNHNS and SASEGT. Trimming cost V 2 bases and J 10 bases, with 23 bases left between them. The CDR3 consists of 17 residues. The CDR3 is CASSENLSRRGGRKLFF. CDR3 coding DNA: TGTGCCAGCAGTGAAAATTTGTCCCGCAGGGGTGGTCGAAAACTGTTTTTT.

By proportion, this clonotype is medium-sized. The rearrangement uses TRBV7-9 and TRBJ2-6; possible D gene TRBD2, 6 bases. This CDR3 comprises 16 residues. The V and J ends lost 5 bases and 2 bases respectively, with 13 bases between them. The germline CDR1 and CDR2 sequences are SEHNR and FQNEAQ (reference sequence). CDR3 in DNA: TGTGCCAGCAGCCTAGAAGCGGGCCCTGGGGCCAACGTCCTGACTTTC. This sequence encodes CASSLEAGPGANVLTF.

Within the sample, this clonotype is medium-sized (0.01 to 0.1%). This chain links TRBV9 with TRBJ1-2, with TRBD1 identical over 9 bases. The CDR3 has 17 residues. Looked up from germline, CDR1 is SGDLS and CDR2 is YYNGEE. V lost 1 base and J lost 8; bases outside the gene matches: 15. The CDR3 DNA sequence: TGTGCCAGCAGCGTAACCCCGATTGGACAGGGGAGGGAAGGCTACACCTTC. It encodes CASSVTPIGQGREGYTF.

The genes are TRBV28 and TRBJ1-5; a weak D match, TRBD1 (5 bases). CDR3 length: 14 residues. Trimming cost V 2 bases and J 5 bases, with 10 bases left between them. The germline V gene encodes CDR1 MDHEN and CDR2 SYDVKM. The CDR3 DNA reads as TGTGCCAGCAGTTTACAGGGATGGGATCAGCCCCAGCATTTT. This encodes CASSLQGWDQPQHF.

In its sample, this clonotype is medium-sized. The chain is built from TRBV20-1 and TRBJ2-5; no clear D. The CDR3 sequence is 14 residues long. With 0 bases removed from V and 2 bases from J, the gap between germline ends came to 10 bases. Germline V CDR1 and CDR2: DFQATT, SNEGSKA (reference sequence). The CDR3 DNA sequence: TGCAGTGCTAGAGACGTCAGCTTACAAGAGACCCAGTACTTC. It is translated as CSARDVSLQETQYF.